This T cell receptor (beta chain) was captured in a study of blood T cell repertoires in COVID-19. After removal of 6 bases from V and 5 bases from J, the junction contained 10 bases not matched to a gene. This CDR3 is built from 15 residues. Germline lookup yields CDR1 SQVTM and CDR2 ANQGSEA. Sequenced by immunoSEQ multiplex PCR; TCRdb stores in-frame clones only, minus some. In the table there are 280,000 or so clones, about nine tenths of which are singletons. The rearrangement joins TRBV29-1 to TRBJ2-2; 9 nucleotides align to TRBD1. Input material: peripheral blood. The TCR comes from a woman aged 30 to 39 who had recovered from COVID-19. The CDR3 is CSVKLDRGGTGELFF. CDR3 in DNA: TGCAGCGTCAAATTGGACAGGGGAGGGACCGGGGAGCTGTTTTTT.